This is a list of T cell receptor beta chains from one sample in a study of regulatory T cells in long-lasting Graves disease. TCRdb recomputed calls from the multiplex PCR reads with MiXCR, one row per CDR3 protein. The repertoire has hundreds of thousands of distinct CDR3 sequences, about 20% of them found once; the top ten carry about 12%. The input for sequencing was peripheral blood mononuclear cells (PBMCs), taken when the disease was refractory, from a patient treated with antithyroid drugs. Source of these receptors: a female donor with Graves disease. Both conserved end residues are part of each CDR3. The order of the fields is V gene, D gene, clone size, J gene, CDR3 DNA, CDR3 protein. D genes are given only for firm matches. The size of a clone is reported for some rows only, either as once, few or many, or as a class for expanded clones.

V gene: TRBV28
D gene: NA
clone size: many
J gene: TRBJ1-5
CDR3 DNA: TGTGCCAGCAGGCGAAATCTACAGGGATTTGGTAATCAGCCCCAGCATTTT
CDR3 protein: CASRRNLQGFGNQPQHF

V gene: TRBV20-1
D gene: TRBD1
clone size: few
J gene: TRBJ2-7
CDR3 DNA: TGCAGTGCGAGGACCAGGGGGCCCTCCGGGTGGTACGAGCAGTACTTC
CDR3 protein: CSARTRGPSGWYEQYF

V gene: TRBV19
D gene: NA
clone size: NA
J gene: TRBJ2-7
CDR3 DNA: TGTGCCAGTAGTATAGGGGGCGGGGGCCCCTACGAGCAGTACTTC
CDR3 protein: CASSIGGGGPYEQYF

V gene: TRBV19
D gene: NA
clone size: NA
J gene: TRBJ1-1
CDR3 DNA: TGTGCCAGTACCATTAATAGGGGAGATGAAGCTTTCTTT
CDR3 protein: CASTINRGDEAFF

V gene: TRBV12-3/TRBV12-4
D gene: NA
clone size: many
J gene: TRBJ1-2
CDR3 DNA: TGTGCCAGCAGCCCCGACGTTAACTATGGCTACACCTTC
CDR3 protein: CASSPDVNYGYTF

V gene: TRBV5-1
D gene: NA
clone size: NA
J gene: TRBJ1-6
CDR3 DNA: TGCGCCAGCAGCTTGGTCCCATCCTCCGAAAATTCACCCCTCCACTTT
CDR3 protein: CASSLVPSSENSPLHF

V gene: TRBV20-1
D gene: NA
clone size: few
J gene: TRBJ2-7
CDR3 DNA: TGCAGGGCCCGAGGTCCGTCTTTTTACGAGCAGTACTTC
CDR3 protein: CRARGPSFYEQYF

V gene: TRBV27
D gene: TRBD1
clone size: many
J gene: TRBJ2-7
CDR3 DNA: TGTGCCAGCAGCCCCAGGGACAGACCCTACGAGCAGTACTTC
CDR3 protein: CASSPRDRPYEQYF

V gene: TRBV28
D gene: NA
clone size: many
J gene: TRBJ1-1
CDR3 DNA: TGTGCCAGCAGTTTGGGGCAGGGACGGACTGAAGCTTTCTTT
CDR3 protein: CASSLGQGRTEAFF

V gene: TRBV20-1
D gene: TRBD2
clone size: NA
J gene: TRBJ2-2
CDR3 DNA: TGCAGTGTTAAAACTAGCGACACCGGGGAGCTGTTTTTT
CDR3 protein: CSVKTSDTGELFF

V gene: TRBV6-5
D gene: NA
clone size: NA
J gene: TRBJ1-1
CDR3 DNA: TGTGCCAGCAGTTCACCTACTGAAGCTTTCTTT
CDR3 protein: CASSSPTEAFF

V gene: TRBV2
D gene: NA
clone size: NA
J gene: TRBJ2-1
CDR3 DNA: TGTGCCAGCAATGACATTGATGCTGAGCAGTTCTTC
CDR3 protein: CASNDIDAEQFF

V gene: TRBV7-9
D gene: NA
clone size: NA
J gene: TRBJ2-6
CDR3 DNA: TGTGCCAGCAGCTCGCTTGCCAAGAGGGCCAACGTCCTGACTTTC
CDR3 protein: CASSSLAKRANVLTF

V gene: TRBV7-2
D gene: NA
clone size: few
J gene: TRBJ2-1
CDR3 DNA: TGTGCCAGCAGCTTAGCTCTTGAGTCCTACAATGAGCAGTTCTTC
CDR3 protein: CASSLALESYNEQFF

V gene: TRBV11-2
D gene: NA
clone size: many
J gene: TRBJ1-6
CDR3 DNA: TGTGCCAGCAGCTTATCTTCAGGGTCGGTACCCCTCCACTTT
CDR3 protein: CASSLSSGSVPLHF

V gene: TRBV12-3/TRBV12-4
D gene: NA
clone size: NA
J gene: TRBJ2-3
CDR3 DNA: TGTGCCAGCAGTTTCGCAGCGGATACGCAGTATTTT
CDR3 protein: CASSFAADTQYF

V gene: TRBV28
D gene: TRBD1
clone size: many
J gene: TRBJ2-7
CDR3 DNA: TGTGCCAGCAGTTTATGGACCACAGGGGCCTACGAGCAGTACTTC
CDR3 protein: CASSLWTTGAYEQYF

V gene: TRBV6-5
D gene: NA
clone size: NA
J gene: TRBJ1-4
CDR3 DNA: TGTGCCAGCAGTTCCCCAGGAGGAAAACTGTTTTTT
CDR3 protein: CASSSPGGKLFF

V gene: TRBV5-1
D gene: TRBD1
clone size: NA
J gene: TRBJ2-1
CDR3 DNA: TGCGCCAGCAGAGGGACAGGCGACAATGAGCAGTTCTTC
CDR3 protein: CASRGTGDNEQFF

V gene: TRBV4-1
D gene: NA
clone size: NA
J gene: TRBJ1-5
CDR3 DNA: TGCGCCAGCAGCGTTATCCCGGGATCCAATCAGCCCCAGCATTTT
CDR3 protein: CASSVIPGSNQPQHF